A selection of T cell receptor beta chains follows, all from one sample in a study of shared clonotypes between healthy human individuals. Clones were sequenced by immunoSEQ multiplex PCR, and TCRdb holds only the in-frame ones, with some missing. The table records approximately 600,000 clones, approximately 95% of them present only once. The sequencing input was naive CD8+ T cells sorted from blood. The source of these receptors is a young woman in good health. Each CDR3 is given with its conserved first and last residue. A D gene is named only where the DNA matches it firmly. Not every row has a clone size; where given, it reads once, few, many or a size class.

J gene | V gene | clone size | D gene | CDR3 DNA | CDR3 protein
TRBJ1-1 | TRBV2 | few | . | TGTGCCAGCAGACTAGGTAGCACTGAAGCTTTCTTT | CASRLGSTEAFF
TRBJ2-5 | TRBV28 | . | TRBD2 | TGTGCCAGCAGTGGGGACCTCGAGCGGGAACAAGAGACCCAGTACTTC | CASSGDLEREQETQYF
TRBJ2-3 | TRBV13 | . | . | TGTGCCAGCAGACGACCCGGACTGGCTACAGCGAACGACACAGATACGCAGTATTTT | CASRRPGLATANDTDTQYF
TRBJ2-4 | TRBV28 | . | TRBD2 | TGTGCCAGCAGTTTCCGTCTAGCGGGAGGGGTAGCCAAAAACATTCAGTACTTC | CASSFRLAGGVAKNIQYF
TRBJ1-2 | TRBV7-5 | . | . | TGTGTCAGAAGCTACAAAGACCGGGGCCAGGGCTACACCTTC | CVRSYKDRGQGYTF
TRBJ2-4 | TRBV28 | . | . | TGTGCCAGCAGTTTATTACAGGGAATGGACAAAAACATTCAGTACTTC | CASSLLQGMDKNIQYF
TRBJ2-1 | TRBV4-2 | . | . | TGTGCCAGCAGCCAAGATCCAGCAACCCTATTTACGAGGGAGCAGTTCTTC | CASSQDPATLFTREQFF
TRBJ1-2 | TRBV28 | . | . | TGTGCCAGCAGGGCGCCATGGGGCTACACCTTC | CASRAPWGYTF
TRBJ2-7 | TRBV5-6 | . | . | TGTGCCAGCAGCTTGGCCCGCGAGCAGTACTTC | CASSLAREQYF
TRBJ2-1 | TRBV6-4 | . | TRBD2 | TGTGCCAGCAGTGACTCGACTAGCGGGAGCAATGAGCAGTTCTTC | CASSDSTSGSNEQFF
TRBJ2-7 | TRBV15 | . | . | TGTGCCACCAGCAGAAACGCCTACGAGCAGTACTTC | CATSRNAYEQYF
TRBJ1-5 | TRBV5-4 | . | . | TGTGCCAGCAGCTTGGCCGGCAATCAGCCCCAGCATTTT | CASSLAGNQPQHF
TRBJ2-1 | TRBV2 | . | TRBD1 | TGTGCCAGCAGGGAACCGGGACAGGGGGTGGGTGAGCAGTTCTTC | CASREPGQGVGEQFF
TRBJ2-1 | TRBV7-9 | . | TRBD2 | TGTGCCAGCAGCTCACTAGCGGGATCCTACAATGAGCAGTTCTTC | CASSSLAGSYNEQFF
TRBJ2-7 | TRBV6-5 | . | TRBD1 | TGTGCCACCGCGGGGACAGGGGGAAACGAGCAGTACTTC | CATAGTGGNEQYF
TRBJ2-5 | TRBV7-9 | . | TRBD2 | TGTGCCAGCAGCTTGAGCTCACTTTCTAGCGGGAGGGAGACCCAGTACTTC | CASSLSSLSSGRETQYF
TRBJ2-1 | TRBV11-2 | . | . | TGTGCCAGCAGCTTAGGACATGAGCAGTTCTTC | CASSLGHEQFF
TRBJ1-1 | TRBV19 | once | . | TGTGCCAGTAGGAATGTGGGGATTGGGACTGAAGCTTTCTTT | CASRNVGIGTEAFF
TRBJ2-3 | TRBV21-1 | . | . | TGTGCCAGCAGCCGCCGGGACTTGATAACAGATACGCAGTATTTT | CASSRRDLITDTQYF
TRBJ2-3 | TRBV28 | . | . | TGTGCCAGCAGTCTGGTTGATGGGGCAGGAGATACGCAGTATTTT | CASSLVDGAGDTQYF
TRBJ1-1 | TRBV19 | . | . | TGTGCCAGCAGAACGGGAGGAACTGAAGCTTTCTTT | CASRTGGTEAFF
TRBJ1-1 | TRBV11-2 | once | TRBD1 | TGTGCCAGCAGCTCTCTCAGGGGGGAAGCTTTCTTT | CASSSLRGEAFF
TRBJ2-1 | TRBV10-3 | . | TRBD1 | TGTGCCATCAGTGAGTTCCCAGGGGGCCCCTACAATGAGCAGTTCTTC | CAISEFPGGPYNEQFF
TRBJ2-1 | TRBV28 | . | TRBD1 | TGTGCCAGCATTCCGGGACAGGGACCCAATGAGCAGTTCTTC | CASIPGQGPNEQFF
TRBJ2-3 | TRBV19 | . | . | TGTGCCAGTAAAGACAGGCTTGAAACAGATACGCAGTATTTT | CASKDRLETDTQYF
TRBJ2-2 | TRBV5-1 | . | . | TGCGCCAGCAGCGCCGGGATCCACCAAGGCACCGGGGAGCTGTTTTTT | CASSAGIHQGTGELFF
TRBJ1-2 | TRBV7-8 | . | . | TGTGCCAGCGGGAGATGGACAGTCAAAGGCTACACCTTC | CASGRWTVKGYTF
TRBJ1-1 | TRBV10-2 | . | . | TGCGCCAGCAGTGAGGGGGTCCTCACTGAAGCTTTCTTT | CASSEGVLTEAFF
TRBJ2-6 | TRBV29-1 | . | . | TGCAGCGTTGTTGTCAGGGGCTCCAACGTCCTGACTTTC | CSVVVRGSNVLTF
TRBJ2-1 | TRBV12-5 | . | . | TGTGCTAGTGGTTTGTCCGAAGTAGTCAATGAGCAGTTCTTC | CASGLSEVVNEQFF
TRBJ2-1 | TRBV7-9 | . | . | TGTGCCAGCAGCTTCGACTCCAGTGAGCAGTTCTTC | CASSFDSSEQFF
TRBJ2-7 | TRBV14 | . | . | TGTGCCAGCAGCCAAAGTTTGCGGATCTACGAGCAGTACTTC | CASSQSLRIYEQYF
TRBJ2-3 | TRBV10-2 | . | TRBD2 | TGCGCCAGCAGACTTGAGCGGGAGTTGGGCACAGATACGCAGTATTTT | CASRLERELGTDTQYF
TRBJ1-4 | TRBV30 | . | . | TGTGCCTGGAGTGTACGGGTGTCTAATGAAAAACTGTTTTTT | CAWSVRVSNEKLFF
TRBJ2-1 | TRBV7-2 | . | . | TGTGCCAGCAGCTTCACCACAGGAAGCTCCTACAATGAGCAGTTCTTC | CASSFTTGSSYNEQFF
TRBJ2-7 | TRBV10-3 | . | . | TGTGCCATCAGTGAGTCTGTTAGTACCCACGAGCAGTACTTC | CAISESVSTHEQYF
TRBJ2-7 | TRBV27 | once | TRBD2 | TGTGCCAGCAGTTCAAGGACTAGCGGGAGGATTGACGAGCAGTACTTC | CASSSRTSGRIDEQYF
TRBJ2-5 | TRBV25-1 | . | TRBD2 | TGTGCCAGCAGTGAATATGACCTAGCGGGAGGTGAAGAGACCCAGTACTTC | CASSEYDLAGGEETQYF
TRBJ1-1 | TRBV2 | . | . | TGTGCCAGCAGTGAATCCGTCTCCCTTTCCATGAACACTGAAGCTTTCTTT | CASSESVSLSMNTEAFF
TRBJ1-1 | TRBV13 | . | . | TGTGCCAGCAGCAGACGCGGGGGCATCACTGAAGCTTTCTTT | CASSRRGGITEAFF
TRBJ2-3 | TRBV7-2 | . | TRBD2 | TGTGCCAGCAGTCAACTAGCGGGAGGGCCAGATACGCAGTATTTT | CASSQLAGGPDTQYF
TRBJ2-3 | TRBV2 | . | TRBD1 | TGTGCCAGCTGGGGACAGGACACAGATACGCAGTATTTT | CASWGQDTDTQYF